The clone carrying this TCR beta chain was seen many times. Its specificity is unknown. Together with thyroid ultrasound, orbital computed tomography, serum thyroxine and TRAb, clinical symptoms were used for diagnoses. Amplified regions were TCR beta CDR3 sequences from RNA transcripts. During a first-round RT-PCR of the TCR CDR3, the HTBI primer set was used. From the multiplex PCR reads, TCRdb called clonotypes with MiXCR, one entry per CDR3 protein. This sample has some 720,000 distinct CDR3 sequences, with approximately 16% found just once. This sample was taken from a study of T cells in Graves' hyperthyroidism and ophthalmopathy. General study points: Ophthalmopathy, which appeared later, was predicted by the model a median approximately 6 months before onset. From stable hyperthyroidism, ophthalmopathy was set apart by a 13 V-J model.

Germline lookup yields CDR1 MNHEY and CDR2 SVGEGT. This CDR3 contains 13 residues. J was trimmed by 11 bases and V by 4 bases; bases with no gene match: 10. The rearrangement joins TRBV6-2 or TRBV6-3 to TRBJ2-7, with 8 bases identical to TRBD2. The sequence derives from a man between 18 and 29 years old with Graves' hyperthyroidism. Specimen: blood. This CDR3 is CASSFPDLTSEYF. CDR3 coding DNA: TGTGCCAGCAGTTTCCCCGACCTGACTAGCGAGTACTTC.